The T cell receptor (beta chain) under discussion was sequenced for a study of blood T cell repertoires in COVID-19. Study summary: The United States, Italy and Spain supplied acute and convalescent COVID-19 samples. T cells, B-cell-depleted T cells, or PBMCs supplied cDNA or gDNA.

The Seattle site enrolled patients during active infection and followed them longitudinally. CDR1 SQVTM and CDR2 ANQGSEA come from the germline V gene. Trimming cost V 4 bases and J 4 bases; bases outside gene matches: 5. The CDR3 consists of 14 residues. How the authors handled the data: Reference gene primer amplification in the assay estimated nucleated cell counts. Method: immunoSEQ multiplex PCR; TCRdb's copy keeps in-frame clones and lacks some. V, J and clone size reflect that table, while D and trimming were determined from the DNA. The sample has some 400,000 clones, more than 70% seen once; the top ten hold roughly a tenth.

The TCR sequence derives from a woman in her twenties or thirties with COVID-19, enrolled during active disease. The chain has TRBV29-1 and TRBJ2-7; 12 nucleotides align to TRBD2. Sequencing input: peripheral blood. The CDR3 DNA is TGCAGCGTTGGACGGACTAGCGGGACTTACGAGCAGTACTTC. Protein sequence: CSVGRTSGTYEQYF.